The clone carrying this TCR beta chain was detected only a few times. Generated by immunoSEQ multiplex PCR, the TCRdb table keeps only in-frame clones and is missing some. The sample yields some 100,000 clones, 87% seen once. V lost 6 bases, J lost 9 bases, and 18 bases lay in between. The CDR3 runs to 15 residues. In germline, CDR1 is MNHEY, CDR2 SMNVEV (reference sequence). The data were obtained in a study of blood T cell repertoires in COVID-19. The sequence derives from a human donor in a cohort sampled during active COVID-19. The rearrangement uses TRBV27 and TRBJ1-6, with TRBD1 as a possible D gene (6 bases). The material sequenced was peripheral blood. CDR3 sequence reads: CASRPGQLDGSPLHF. The CDR3 DNA follows: TGTGCCAGCAGACCAGGACAGTTGGATGGTTCACCCCTCCACTTT.